The next 15 T cell receptor beta chains were all read from a single sample in a study of blood T cell repertoires in COVID-19. Profiling relied on immunoSEQ multiplex PCR, and the TCRdb table lists in-frame clones only, not all of them. In the table there are roughly 430,000 clones, 88% of which are singletons. Sequencing was carried out using PBMCs or T cells enriched from blood (not recorded which). Receptors originate from a woman aged 18 to 35 who had been exposed to COVID-19.

This clone was seen a single time. The rearrangement links TRBV7-8 to TRBJ2-3; 9 positions agree with TRBD2. V was clipped by 3 bases and J by 1 base; unmatched bases: 5. The CDR3 contains 16 residues. Germline V gene data show CDR1 as SGHVS and CDR2 as FQNEAQ. The CDR3: CASSLGGRAGTDTQYF. The CDR3 coding sequence is TGTGCCAGCAGCTTGGGCGGGAGGGCCGGCACAGATACGCAGTATTTT. The entire variable domain, with the rest obtained from reference TRBV7-8 and TRBJ2-3, is as follows: GAGVSQSPRYKVAKRGQDVALRCDPISGHVSLFWYQQALGQGPEFLTYFQNEAQLDKSGLPSDRFFAERPEGSVSTLKIQRTQQEDSAVYLCASSLGGRAGTDTQYFGPGTRLTVL.

The chain is built from TRBV15 and TRBJ2-7; no clear D gene. Germline values: CDR1 LNHNV, CDR2 YYDKDF (reference sequence). V was cut by 0 bases and J by 3 bases, with 12 bases left in between. CDR3 size: 15 residues. CDR3 region: CATSRDNAGYYEQYF. For the CDR3, the DNA is TGTGCCACCAGCAGAGATAACGCAGGATACTACGAGCAGTACTTC.

The chain links TRBV7-9 to TRBJ2-3; no clear D. Germline CDR1 and CDR2: SEHNR and FQNEAQ (reference sequence). This CDR3 is 12 amino acids long. Trimming took off 5 bases at V and 6 bases at J, with 9 bases between the two ends. CDR3 amino acids: CASSPELDTQYF. The CDR3 DNA reads TGTGCCAGCAGCCCCGAGCTGGATACGCAGTATTTT.

This chain uses TRBV27 with TRBJ2-5; no clear D gene. The germline V gene has CDR1 MNHEY and CDR2 SMNVEV (reference sequence). V dropped 2 bases and J dropped 4 bases, with 2 bases sitting between them. CDR3 size: 11 residues. The DNA of the CDR3 is TGTGCCAGCAGTTTACTAGAGACCCAGTACTTC. Amino acid sequence: CASSLLETQYF.

V gene TRBV7-3 combines with J gene TRBJ1-2, with 8 bases matching TRBD1. The CDR3 is made up of 13 amino acids. V trimming: 5 bases; J trimming: 3 bases; junction bases outside the gene matches: 2. Germline V lookup: CDR1 SGHTA, CDR2 FQGTGA. Here the CDR3 DNA reads TGTGCCAGCAGCCAGGGGGCGGACTATGGCTACACCTTC. This gives the protein CASSQGADYGYTF. The full variable domain, with the rest looked up from reference TRBV7-3 and TRBJ1-2, is GAGVSQTPSNKVTEKGKYVELRCDPISGHTALYWYRQSLGQGPEFLIYFQGTGAADDSGLPNDRFFAVRPEGSVSTLKIQRTERGDSAVYLCASSQGADYGYTFGSGTRLTVV.

The V and J genes are TRBV5-6 and TRBJ2-1, with D possibly TRBD2 on 5 matching bases. CDR3 length: 13 amino acids. Trimming removed 0 bases from V and 9 bases from J, with 10 bases in between. Germline CDR1 SGHDT, CDR2 YYEEEE. The CDR3: CASSLGGAGEQFF. As DNA, the CDR3 is TGTGCCAGCAGCTTGGGGGGAGCCGGTGAGCAGTTCTTC.

The J gene is TRBJ2-1, the V gene TRBV6-1; weak D call: TRBD1 (5 bases). The CDR3 has 16 amino acids. Looked up from germline, CDR1 is MNHNS and CDR2 is SASEGT. The germline V and J ends were trimmed by 0 bases and 2 bases, with 11 bases remaining between them. Here the CDR3 reads CASSEALQAPYNEQFF. CDR3 nucleotides: TGTGCCAGCAGTGAAGCGCTACAGGCGCCCTACAATGAGCAGTTCTTC.

The chain recombines TRBV19 with TRBJ2-7; D remains unclear. This CDR3 contains 14 residues. V was cut by 5 bases and J by 4 bases, with 15 bases left in between. The V gene's germline CDR1 is LNHDA and CDR2 SQIVND (reference sequence). The CDR3 spells CASSAPGFWYEQYF. The CDR3 bases are TGTGCCAGTAGTGCCCCCGGGTTCTGGTACGAGCAGTACTTC.

This chain uses TRBV5-5 with TRBJ2-7; 8 nucleotides match TRBD1. The CDR3 runs 16 residues. CDR1 and CDR2 (germline): SGHKS, YYEKEE (reference sequence). J was trimmed by 5 bases and V by 4 bases; bases with no gene match: 14. The CDR3 DNA is TGTGCCAGCAGCCCGGTGATCGGGACAGGAGCAAACGAGCAGTACTTC. The encoded protein is CASSPVIGTGANEQYF. Combining the CDR3 with reference TRBV5-5 and TRBJ2-7 gives the whole variable domain DAGVTQSPTHLIKTRGQQVTLRCSPISGHKSVSWYQQVLGQGPQFIFQYYEKEERGRGNFPDRFSARQFPNYSSELNVNALLLGDSALYLCASSPVIGTGANEQYFGPGTRLTVT.

The sample holds many counts of this clone. The rearrangement joins TRBV6-5 to TRBJ2-7, with D unresolved. The CDR3 consists of 14 residues. V lost 7 bases to trimming and J lost 3 bases, with 16 bases between them. The germline CDR1 and CDR2 sequences are MNHEY and SVGAGI. CDR3 nucleotide sequence: TGTGCCAGCACTCAGTGGAGTGTCGTCTACGAGCAGTACTTC. Translating it yields CASTQWSVVYEQYF.

This chain connects TRBV2 to TRBJ1-5; a weak D match, TRBD1 (5 bases). Trimming shortened V by 9 bases and J by 3 bases, and 12 bases separated the two germline ends. CDR1 and CDR2 (germline): SNHLY, FYNNEI. The CDR3 length is 13 residues. The CDR3 spells CARGGGTNQPQHF. In nucleotides, the CDR3 is TGTGCCAGGGGCGGGGGTACCAATCAGCCCCAGCATTTT.

Only one count was recorded for this clone. In nucleotides, the CDR3 is TGTGCCAGCAGCGAGACTCAAACTTTCTTT. Translated, it gives CASSETQTFF. This rearrangement joins TRBV6-5 to TRBJ1-1; D is undetermined. Germline V gives CDR1 MNHEY, CDR2 SVGAGI. The CDR3 runs 10 residues. V was cut by 6 bases and J by 12 bases, with 11 bases left in between.

The chain employs TRBV28 and TRBJ2-3; D remains unclear. Germline V gives CDR1 MDHEN, CDR2 SYDVKM. There are 15 residues in the CDR3. With 4 bases removed from V and 0 bases from J, the gap between germline ends came to 11 bases. The CDR3 here is CASSSGYSSTDTQYF. CDR3 DNA: TGTGCCAGCAGTTCAGGCTATTCTAGCACAGATACGCAGTATTTT.

The chain couples TRBV10-3 to TRBJ2-7; the match to TRBD1 covers 9 bases. CDR3 length equals 14 residues. From germline, CDR1 is ENHRY and CDR2 SYGVKD. Trimming at V came to 7 bases and at J to 2 bases, leaving 6 bases not matched to a gene. CDR3 in DNA: TGTGCCATCAAGGGACAGGGCGATACCTACGAGCAGTACTTC. Its translation: CAIKGQGDTYEQYF.

This clone showed up just a few times. The chain uses TRBV4-2 and TRBJ1-2; 7 bases align to TRBD1. The trim removed 1 base at V and 6 bases at J, leaving 5 bases unmatched. The V gene's germline CDR1 is LGHNA and CDR2 YNFKEQ. The CDR3 sequence is 14 residues long. The CDR3 coding sequence is TGTGCCAGCAGCCAAGGATCCGGGACAGATGGCTACACCTTC. It encodes CASSQGSGTDGYTF.